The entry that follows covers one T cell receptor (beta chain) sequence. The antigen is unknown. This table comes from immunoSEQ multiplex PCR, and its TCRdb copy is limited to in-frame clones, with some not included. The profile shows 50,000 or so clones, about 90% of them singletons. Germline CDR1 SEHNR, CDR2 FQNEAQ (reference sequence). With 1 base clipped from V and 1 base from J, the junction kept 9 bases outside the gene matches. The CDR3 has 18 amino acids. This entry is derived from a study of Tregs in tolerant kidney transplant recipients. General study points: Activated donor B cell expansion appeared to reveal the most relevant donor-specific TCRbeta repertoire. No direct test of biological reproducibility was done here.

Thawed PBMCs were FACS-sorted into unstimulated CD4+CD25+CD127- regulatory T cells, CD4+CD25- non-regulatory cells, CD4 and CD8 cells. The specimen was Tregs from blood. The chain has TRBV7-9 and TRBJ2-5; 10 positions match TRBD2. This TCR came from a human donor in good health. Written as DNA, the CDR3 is TGTGCCAGCAGCTTAGGACTAACTAGCGGGACCTTCCAAGAGACCCAGTACTTC. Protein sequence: CASSLGLTSGTFQETQYF.